The next 26 T cell receptor beta chains were all read from a single sample in a study of shared T cell receptors in the human thymus (dated by TCRdb to 2020 to 2022). The method was the immunoSEQ multiplex PCR assay. In its TCRdb copy, this immuneACCESS table keeps in-frame sequences only and misses some clones. Where compared with another copy, unresolved V genes explain less than half of these, and the others have no known cause. This sample comprises hundreds of thousands of clones, around 89% of them detected only once. The leading ten clones occupy approximately 0.01% of the sample. The same data also went into a second study, on human thymus T cells.

The sequenced sample was thymocytes. The origin of the receptors is a boy under two years old with a congenital heart defect. Donor details come from another sample of the same person, matched by shared clones.

This chain's CDR3 is CASSEGGGRATKNIQYF. The DNA for the CDR3 is TGTGCCAGCAGTGAAGGGGGCGGGAGGGCCACCAAAAACATTCAGTACTTC. This chain joins TRBV6-1 and TRBJ2-4; 9 bases agree with TRBD2. J was trimmed by 2 bases and V by 1 base; bases with no gene match: 6. This CDR3 region has 17 residues. Germline assignment: CDR1 MNHNS and CDR2 SASEGT.

This clone occurred a few times. The rearrangement links TRBV29-1 to TRBJ2-7; 9 nucleotides agree with TRBD2. The V gene end was trimmed by 0 bases and the J gene end by 4 bases; junction bases not matched to a gene: 4. CDR1 SQVTM and CDR2 ANQGSEA come from the germline V gene. The CDR3 consists of 14 residues. The CDR3, as DNA: TGCAGCGTTGAAGATGGGCTAGCGGGGTACGAGCAGTACTTC. Translated: CSVEDGLAGYEQYF.

The V gene is TRBV6-5, the J gene TRBJ2-7, with D perhaps matching TRBD2 (5 bases). The CDR3 length is 12 residues. Trimming removed 7 bases from V and 3 bases from J, with 10 bases in between. CDR1 is MNHEY and CDR2 is SVGAGI in the germline V gene. The CDR3 loop is CASTLDHYEQYF. The CDR3 DNA reads as TGTGCCAGCACACTAGATCACTACGAGCAGTACTTC.

This chain links TRBV6-4 with TRBJ1-1; D might be TRBD1 (5 bases). The CDR3 runs to 13 residues. Trimming stripped 4 bases from V and 8 bases from J, with 14 bases between. Germline CDR1 and CDR2: MRHNA and SNTAGT. CDR3 protein: CASSVGFQGEAFF. Written as DNA, the CDR3 is TGTGCCAGCAGTGTCGGCTTTCAGGGAGAAGCTTTCTTT.

The chain has TRBV13 and TRBJ2-7; maybe TRBD1 (6 bases). V was clipped by 0 bases and J by 5 bases, with 14 bases between them. This CDR3 has 15 residues. CDR1 and CDR2 from the germline V gene are PRHDT and FYEKMQ (reference sequence). DNA of the CDR3: TGTGCCAGCAGCTTAGGAGGACAGTCCTCGGACGAGCAGTACTTC. Residues: CASSLGGQSSDEQYF.

V gene TRBV30 combines with J gene TRBJ2-5; no clear D. CDR3 size: 13 residues. Deletions cut 2 bases from V and 5 bases from J, with 12 bases between. CDR1 and CDR2 (germline): GTSNPN, SVGIG (reference sequence). CDR3 DNA sequence: TGTGCCTGGAGTACCCTAGGTAGGGAGACCCAGTACTTC. Translation: CAWSTLGRETQYF.

This clone came up a few times. The CDR3 nucleotides read TGCGCCAGCAGCCGAAAGGGACAGGGAATTGAGAATGAAGCTTTCTTT. Amino acid sequence: CASSRKGQGIENEAFF. The chain combines TRBV5-1 with TRBJ1-1; 9 nucleotides align to TRBD1. CDR1 SGHRS and CDR2 YFSETQ come from the germline V gene. The V segment lost 4 bases and the J segment 7 bases; nucleotides outside the gene matches: 14. CDR3 length equals 16 residues.

This chain connects TRBV27 to TRBJ2-2; TRBD1 agrees at 8 bases. This CDR3 region has 18 residues. V dropped 2 bases and J dropped 4; count of bases not matched to a gene: 12. Germline V gives CDR1 MNHEY, CDR2 SMNVEV (reference sequence). The CDR3 sequence: CASSLGGGQGAGTGELFF. The CDR3 DNA reads TGTGCCAGCAGTTTAGGGGGTGGTCAGGGGGCGGGCACCGGGGAGCTGTTTTTT.

On this clone: In the same sample, other DNA sequences code for this CDR3. The chain recombines TRBV27 with TRBJ2-4, with TRBD2 matching over 7 bases. The CDR3 spans 14 residues. The J segment lost 4 bases and the V segment lost 5 bases, leaving 5 bases of the junction unmatched. Germline-derived CDR1 and CDR2 are MNHEY and SMNVEV (reference sequence). The CDR3 sequence: CASSLSGFKNIQYF. The CDR3 DNA is TGTGCCAGCAGTCTTAGCGGGTTTAAAAACATTCAGTACTTC.

This clone has just one count. J is TRBJ2-3 and V is TRBV29-1, with 8 bases matching TRBD2. V dropped 2 bases and J dropped 4; count of bases not matched to a gene: 11. This CDR3 region has 16 residues. CDR1 and CDR2 (germline): SQVTM, ANQGSEA. The CDR3 is CSVERGKAGAADTQYF. In DNA, the CDR3 is TGCAGCGTTGAAAGGGGGAAAGCGGGAGCCGCAGATACGCAGTATTTT.

The CDR3 nucleotides are TGCAGTGCTGGCTTTTCAGATACGCAGTATTTT. Protein sequence: CSAGFSDTQYF. The V gene is TRBV20-1, the J gene TRBJ2-3, with D hard to call. V dropped 5 bases and J dropped 4 bases, with 7 bases sitting between them. CDR3 length: 11 amino acids. CDR1 is DFQATT, CDR2 SNEGSKA, per germline (reference sequence).

The gene calls are TRBV5-6 and TRBJ2-1, with 7 bases matching TRBD1. The CDR3 is 16 residues long. After removal of 5 bases from V and 4 bases from J, the junction contained 12 bases not matched to a gene. Germline V gene sequence: CDR1 SGHDT, CDR2 YYEEEE. The CDR3 region is CASSYGGQALYNEQFF. The CDR3 coding sequence is TGTGCCAGCAGTTACGGAGGACAGGCCCTTTACAATGAGCAGTTCTTC.

This clone was counted a single time. This chain joins TRBV7-2 and TRBJ1-2; TRBD1 matches 8 bases. The V segment lost 5 bases and the J segment 1 base; nucleotides outside the gene matches: 18. The CDR3 is 19 residues long. CDR1 and CDR2 from the germline V gene are SGHTA and FQGNSA. CDR3 nucleotides: TGTGCCAGCAGCCCAAGTGCGGACAGGGATAGTGGGGTTAACTATGGCTACACCTTC. Translation: CASSPSADRDSGVNYGYTF.

This chain uses TRBV14 with TRBJ2-7; no firm D call. The CDR3 totals 14 residues. Trimming took 1 base from V and 11 from J, leaving 18 bases between them. Germline loops: CDR1 SGHDN, CDR2 FVKESK. CDR3: CASSQGTENTWKYF. The CDR3 DNA sequence: TGTGCCAGCAGCCAAGGCACAGAAAATACTTGGAAGTACTTC.

The chain uses TRBV6-1 and TRBJ2-1; D may be TRBD2 (6 bases). The CDR3 loop spans 19 amino acids. The germline V gene has CDR1 MNHNS and CDR2 SASEGT. V lost 4 bases, J lost 1 base, and 23 bases lay in between. The CDR3 DNA follows: TGTGCCAGCAGTGGGGGAGGAGGAGGCTGGAGAGGATCCTACAATGAGCAGTTCTTC. Protein sequence: CASSGGGGGWRGSYNEQFF.

This chain joins TRBV12-5 and TRBJ1-2; D unresolved. The V gene lost 0 bases and the J gene lost 2 bases, with 19 bases spanning the gap. Germline loops: CDR1 LGHNT, CDR2 FRNRAP. The CDR3 length is 18 residues. CDR3 protein: CASGLVPPGQNRNYGYTF. CDR3 DNA: TGTGCTAGTGGTTTGGTACCCCCAGGTCAAAATCGGAACTATGGCTACACCTTC.

This clone was counted between two and nine times. The chain joins TRBV5-1 to TRBJ2-7, with 13 bases aligning to TRBD2. Germline V gives CDR1 SGHRS, CDR2 YFSETQ. V dropped 0 bases and J dropped 2; count of bases not matched to a gene: 8. The CDR3 runs to 18 residues. The CDR3 protein is CASSLEAGLAGPTYEQYF. In DNA, the CDR3 is TGCGCCAGCAGCTTGGAGGCGGGACTAGCGGGACCAACCTACGAGCAGTACTTC.

This clone was detected only once. The CDR3: CASSFHFGQVTQETQYF. CDR3 bases: TGTGCCAGCAGCTTTCATTTCGGACAGGTCACCCAAGAGACCCAGTACTTC. This chain joins TRBV5-6 and TRBJ2-5, with 7 nucleotides matching TRBD1. This CDR3 is 17 amino acids long. The V gene's germline CDR1 is SGHDT and CDR2 YYEEEE. The V segment lost 2 bases and the J segment 1 base; nucleotides outside the gene matches: 11.

The sample holds one count of this clone. The CDR3 protein is CASSFLSDGELFF. CDR3 nucleotide sequence: TGCGCCAGCAGCTTTCTTAGTGACGGGGAGCTGTTTTTT. The chain recombines TRBV5-1 with TRBJ2-2; no reliable D call. Trimming pared 2 bases from V and 7 bases from J, leaving 9 bases between. The length of the CDR3 is 13 residues. Germline loops: CDR1 SGHRS, CDR2 YFSETQ.

The table lists this clone with a few counts. Other DNA sequences in this specimen translate into the identical CDR3. The chain employs TRBV27 and TRBJ2-7, with D hard to call. V gave up 4 bases and J gave up 0 bases, with 4 bases separating them. The CDR3 runs to 12 residues. Germline V gene sequence: CDR1 MNHEY, CDR2 SMNVEV (reference sequence). The CDR3 DNA follows: TGTGCCAGCAGTTCCAGCTCCTACGAGCAGTACTTC. This codes for CASSSSSYEQYF.

In nucleotides, the CDR3 is TGTGCCAGCAGCCAAGACAGAGTCACCGGGGAGCTGTTTTTT. This translates into CASSQDRVTGELFF. The chain links TRBV9 to TRBJ2-2, with D maybe TRBD1 (5 bases). The CDR3 loop spans 14 amino acids. The germline V gene encodes CDR1 SGDLS and CDR2 YYNGEE. Trimming shortened V by 4 bases and J by 4 bases, and 11 bases separated the two germline ends.

V usage is TRBV28 and J usage is TRBJ2-2; 11 bases are shared with TRBD1. Germline assignment: CDR1 MDHEN and CDR2 SYDVKM. This CDR3 contains 18 residues. V lost 2 bases and J lost 3; bases outside the gene matches: 8. CDR3 nucleotide sequence: TGTGCCAGCAGTTTACCGGGACAGGGGGGGCCGTACACCGGGGAGCTGTTTTTT. Protein: CASSLPGQGGPYTGELFF. Together with reference TRBV28 and TRBJ2-2, the CDR3 gives the full variable domain: DVKVTQSSRYLVKRTGEKVFLECVQDMDHENMFWYRQDPGLGLRLIYFSYDVKMKEKGDIPEGYSVSREKKERFSLILESASTNQTSMYLCASSLPGQGGPYTGELFFGEGSRLTVL.

The chain employs TRBV2 and TRBJ2-7, with 14 bases that match TRBD2. The V gene end was trimmed by 6 bases and the J gene end by 1 base; junction bases not matched to a gene: 20. Germline CDR1 SNHLY, CDR2 FYNNEI. The CDR3 has 21 amino acids. CDR3 sequence (DNA): TGTGCCAGCAGCCTAGAGGGTCCCGGGACTAGCGGGAGTAAAGGGTCCTACGAGCAGTACTTC. Translation gives CASSLEGPGTSGSKGSYEQYF.

This clone has a single count. The genes are TRBV6-1 and TRBJ2-7; unclear D gene. Trimming took off 2 bases at V and 5 bases at J, with 7 bases between the two ends. Germline CDR1 is MNHNS and CDR2 is SASEGT. There are 12 residues in the CDR3. The CDR3 DNA sequence: TGTGCCAGCAGTGAACAGAACCACGAGCAGTACTTC. The encoded protein is CASSEQNHEQYF.

This clone has a handful of counts. In DNA, the CDR3 is TGTGCCTGGATCTTCCGCGGGACCTCCTACAATGAGCAGTTCTTC. Its protein product is CAWIFRGTSYNEQFF. The chain combines TRBV30 with TRBJ2-1, with D maybe TRBD2 (6 bases). V shed 4 bases and J shed 0 bases, with 13 bases lying between them. This CDR3 comprises 15 residues. Germline values: CDR1 GTSNPN, CDR2 SVGIG (reference sequence).

J is TRBJ1-2 and V is TRBV25-1, with D maybe TRBD1 (5 bases). V gave up 2 bases and J gave up 2 bases, with 15 bases separating them. The CDR3 runs to 16 residues. From germline, CDR1 is MGHDK and CDR2 SYGVNS. The CDR3, as DNA: TGTGCCAGCAGTGAAGAAGAGGACAACGAGAACTATGGCTACACCTTC. Encoded protein: CASSEEEDNENYGYTF.